Below, 10 T cell receptor beta chains from the same sample are listed, as sequenced in a study of blood T cells in healthy people across ages. A second PCR, run for about 6 to 12 cycles, used a sample-barcoded 5' primer plus a J-beta primer mix. In TCRdb, the 5' RACE reads were re-called with MiXCR into one record per CDR3 protein. The repertoire includes 580,000 or so distinct CDR3 sequences, about 45% of them detected once, and 20% to 25% sits in the top ten. Sequenced: blood. These receptors came from a man at least 80 years old in good health.

This clonotype was picked up many times. The chain links TRBV6-6 to TRBJ2-1; TRBD2 matches 9 bases. The CDR3 has 16 residues. Germline-derived CDR1 and CDR2 are MNHNY and SVGAGI (reference sequence). The V gene end was trimmed by 0 bases and the J gene end by 7 bases; junction bases not matched to a gene: 7. CDR3 DNA sequence: TGTGCCAGCAGTTACTCTAGCGGGGGTGTACAGAATGAGCAGTTCTTC. It specifies CASSYSSGGVQNEQFF.

The chain carries TRBV29-1 and TRBJ1-1; a weak D match, TRBD1 (6 bases). Germline loops: CDR1 SQVTM, CDR2 ANQGSEA. The CDR3 has 14 amino acids. The V end lost 4 bases, the J end lost 1 base, and 13 bases lay between the germline ends. The CDR3 protein is CSVGQGGGNTEAFF. The CDR3 nucleotides read TGCAGCGTTGGGCAGGGAGGGGGGAACACTGAAGCTTTCTTT. The whole variable domain, remainder taken from reference TRBV29-1 and TRBJ1-1, is SAVISQKPSRDICQRGTSLTIQCQVDSQVTMMFWYRQQPGQSLTLIATANQGSEATYESGFVIDKFPISRPNLTFSTLTVSNMSPEDSSIYLCSVGQGGGNTEAFFGQGTRLTVV.

This clonotype was found a few times. The chain links TRBV29-1 to TRBJ2-3; 7 bases agree with TRBD2. CDR1 SQVTM and CDR2 ANQGSEA come from the germline V gene. The CDR3 runs to 16 residues. J was trimmed by 1 base and V by 4 bases; bases with no gene match: 11. In DNA, the CDR3 is TGCAGCGTTGGGCTAATTGCTGGGGGGGGCACAGATACGCAGTATTTT. Protein product: CSVGLIAGGGTDTQYF.

Points on this clonotype: A read error may account for a junction end that differs from germline. The gene calls are TRBV28 and TRBJ1-4; perhaps TRBD1 as D (5 bases). Germline CDR1 is MDHEN and CDR2 is SYDVKM. The CDR3 length is 15 residues. In DNA form, the CDR3 reads TGTACCAGCAGTTTGGGGGACTCAACTAATGAAAAACTGTTTTTT. Translating it yields CTSSLGDSTNEKLFF. Full variable domain (outside the CDR3, taken from reference TRBV28 and TRBJ1-4): DVKVTQSSRYLVKRTGEKVFLECVQDMDHENMFWYRQDPGLGLRLIYFSYDVKMKEKGDIPEGYSVSREKKERFSLILESASTNQTSMYLCTSSLGDSTNEKLFFGSGTQLSVL.

The gene calls are TRBV7-2 and TRBJ2-7; 10 bases map to TRBD2. The CDR3 spans 15 residues. Germline V gives CDR1 SGHTA, CDR2 FQGNSA. The V and J ends lost 6 bases and 5 bases, in that order; junction bases with no gene match: 10. CDR3 protein: CASSQVAGGPNEQYF. The CDR3 DNA sequence: TGTGCCAGCAGTCAAGTAGCGGGAGGACCCAACGAGCAGTACTTC.

This clonotype was seen more than once but under ten times. The CDR3 DNA sequence: TGCGCCAGCAGCTTGTGGGACGAGCAGTACTTC. Translated: CASSLWDEQYF. This chain uses TRBV5-1 with TRBJ2-7; D gene unclear. V shed 1 base and J shed 5 bases, with 4 bases lying between them. The CDR3 runs 11 residues. The germline V gene has CDR1 SGHRS and CDR2 YFSETQ.

The CDR3 here is CASSWGQDTGELFF. The CDR3 region has the DNA TGCGCCAGCAGCTGGGGACAGGACACCGGGGAGCTGTTTTTT. The V call is TRBV5-1, the J call TRBJ2-2; 8 nucleotides line up with TRBD1. The junction had 1 base not matched to a gene; V was cut back by 3 bases and J by 3 bases. Germline V gene sequence: CDR1 SGHRS, CDR2 YFSETQ. CDR3 size: 14 residues.

J is TRBJ2-2 and V is TRBV3-1; D is unresolved. This CDR3 spans 14 amino acids. V gave up 0 bases and J gave up 5 bases, with 7 bases separating them. Germline CDR1 is LGHDT and CDR2 is YNNKEL (reference sequence). The CDR3 DNA reads as TGTGCCAGCAGCCAAGAGACAAGAACCGGGGAGCTGTTTTTT. Residues: CASSQETRTGELFF.

J is TRBJ2-1 and V is TRBV5-1; the match to TRBD2 covers 7 bases. This CDR3 has 15 residues. Germline V gives CDR1 SGHRS, CDR2 YFSETQ. The junction had 9 bases not matched to a gene; V was cut back by 0 bases and J by 9 bases. Here the CDR3 DNA reads TGCGCCAGCAGCTTGGCCGGGGGGACCGGGGGTGAGCAGTTCTTC. Translated: CASSLAGGTGGEQFF.

V and J are TRBV12-5 and TRBJ2-7; no reliable D call. CDR3 length: 13 amino acids. V was trimmed by 7 bases and J by 2 bases, leaving 12 bases between them. Germline CDR1 is LGHNT and CDR2 is FRNRAP. The CDR3 DNA follows: TGTGCTAGTGCCCTCGGAGTAACCTACGAGCAGTACTTC. Translating gives CASALGVTYEQYF. Full variable domain (outside the CDR3, taken from reference TRBV12-5 and TRBJ2-7): DARVTQTPRHKVTEMGQEVTMRCQPILGHNTVFWYRQTMMQGLELLAYFRNRAPLDDSGMPKDRFSAEMPDATLATLKIQPSEPRDSAVYFCASALGVTYEQYFGPGTRLTVT.